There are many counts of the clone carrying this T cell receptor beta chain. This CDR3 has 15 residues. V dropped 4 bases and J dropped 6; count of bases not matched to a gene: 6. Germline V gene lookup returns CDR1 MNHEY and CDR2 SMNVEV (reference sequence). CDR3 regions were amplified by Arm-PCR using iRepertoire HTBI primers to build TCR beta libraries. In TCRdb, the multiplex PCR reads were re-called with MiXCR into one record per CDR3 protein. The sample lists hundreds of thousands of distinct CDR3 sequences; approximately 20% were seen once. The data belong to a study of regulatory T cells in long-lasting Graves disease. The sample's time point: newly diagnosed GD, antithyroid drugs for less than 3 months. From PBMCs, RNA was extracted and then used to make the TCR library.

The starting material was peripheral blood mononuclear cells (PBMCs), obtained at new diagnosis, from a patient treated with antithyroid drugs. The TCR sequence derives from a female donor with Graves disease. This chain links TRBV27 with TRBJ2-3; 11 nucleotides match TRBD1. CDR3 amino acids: CASSWTGGAMDTQYF. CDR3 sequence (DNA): TGTGCCAGCAGTTGGACAGGGGGCGCGATGGATACGCAGTATTTT.